These 27 T cell receptor beta chains came from one sample sequenced in a study of CXCR3-negative and CXCR3-positive naive CD8 T cells. UMI labels and 5' RACE were used to prepare the TRB cDNA libraries. TCRdb reanalyzed the 5' RACE reads, giving one entry per CDR3 protein sequence and no DNA. The listing contains about 130,000 distinct CDR3 sequences. Input material: naive CXCR3- CD8+ T cells from blood. Noted subset: CD45RO-CCR7+CD27+CD95- naive CD8+ T cells lacking CXCR3 (TNR3-). The receptors shown here come from a human donor in good health. Some clones in this sample may be carry-over from other donors' samples.

The V gene is TRBV6-5, the J gene TRBJ2-5; TCRdb outputs TRBD1, but without DNA this stays unchecked. The germline CDR1 and CDR2 sequences are MNHEY and SVGAGI. The CDR3 runs 13 residues. The CDR3 protein is CASSALVEPPEYF.

V gene TRBV12-3 or TRBV12-4 combines with J gene TRBJ1-3; TCRdb designates TRBD1, a call that cannot be tested without DNA. The CDR3 is 16 amino acids. The CDR3 reads CASRYTGHLSGNTIYF.

The V call is TRBV9, the J call TRBJ2-3; TCRdb's D call of TRBD2 is untestable without DNA. There are 15 residues in the CDR3. Germline V gives CDR1 SGDLS, CDR2 YYNGEE. CDR3 sequence: CASSVEGGSTDTQYF.

This chain uses TRBV4-2 with TRBJ1-5; TCRdb's D call of TRBD1 is untestable without DNA. CDR1 LGHNA and CDR2 YNFKEQ come from the germline V gene. The CDR3 totals 16 residues. CDR3 in amino acids: CASSQEQGKGNQPQHF.

This rearrangement joins TRBV7-7 to TRBJ2-5; TCRdb reports TRBD2, a call that lacks DNA to check it against. This CDR3 is built from 16 residues. From germline, CDR1 is SSHAT and CDR2 FNYEAQ (reference sequence). The CDR3 is CASSLNERGLQETQYF.

The gene calls are TRBV28 and TRBJ2-7; the D call from TCRdb, TRBD2, cannot be confirmed without DNA. Germline V lookup: CDR1 MDHEN, CDR2 SYDVKM. The CDR3 has 18 amino acids. CDR3 sequence: CASSYQYRREGLTYEQYF.

The V and J genes are TRBV4-1 and TRBJ2-1. Germline V gives CDR1 MGHRA, CDR2 YSYEKL. CDR3 length: 16 residues. The CDR3 sequence is CASSQEPGTLSNEQFF.

The chain recombines TRBV4-3 with TRBJ2-7; TCRdb's assignment of TRBD2 cannot be checked, as there is no DNA. The germline V gene has CDR1 LGHNA and CDR2 YSLEER. The CDR3 extends over 16 amino acids. The CDR3 loop is CASSQNGVAGTYEQYF.

The chain recombines TRBV2 with TRBJ2-7; TCRdb selects TRBD2, and the lack of DNA leaves this call unchecked. CDR3 size: 14 residues. In germline, CDR1 is SNHLY, CDR2 FYNNEI. CDR3 sequence: CASSEEAEFYEQYF. Complete variable domain (other parts from reference TRBV2 and TRBJ2-7): EPEVTQTPSHQVTQMGQEVILRCVPISNHLYFYWYRQILGQKVEFLVSFYNNEISEKSEIFDDQFSVERPDGSNFTLKIRSTKLEDSAMYFCASSEEAEFYEQYFGPGTRLTVT.

The J gene is TRBJ1-3, the V gene TRBV20-1; TCRdb's assignment of TRBD1 cannot be checked, as there is no DNA. The CDR3 totals 14 residues. The germline V gene encodes CDR1 DFQATT and CDR2 SNEGSKA (reference sequence). CDR3 amino acids: CSAGDAGAGNTIYF.

This sequence joins TRBV29-1 and TRBJ2-5; the D call of TRBD1 rests on TCRdb alone, since no DNA is present to check it. Germline CDR1 and CDR2: SQVTM and ANQGSEA. The CDR3 is made up of 16 amino acids. CDR3 amino acids: CSVDLGVRGILETQYF. Together with reference TRBV29-1 and TRBJ2-5, the CDR3 gives the full variable domain: SAVISQKPSRDICQRGTSLTIQCQVDSQVTMMFWYRQQPGQSLTLIATANQGSEATYESGFVIDKFPISRPNLTFSTLTVSNMSPEDSSIYLCSVDLGVRGILETQYFGPGTRLLVL.

J is TRBJ2-3 and V is TRBV5-1; the D call from TCRdb, TRBD1, cannot be confirmed without DNA. The CDR3 has 13 residues. Germline assignment: CDR1 SGHRS and CDR2 YFSETQ. CDR3 protein: CASSLNPADTQYF.

The J gene is TRBJ2-7, the V gene TRBV14. CDR3 length equals 16 residues. Germline CDR1 reads SGHDN; CDR2 reads FVKESK. The CDR3 loop is CASSQEVTGFYYEQYF.

This sequence joins TRBV7-9 and TRBJ2-7. Germline-derived CDR1 and CDR2 are SEHNR and FQNEAQ (reference sequence). The CDR3 has 12 residues. The CDR3 protein is CASSWGTYEQYF.

The chain's CDR3 is CATSSRTDHTEAFF. The rearrangement links TRBV15 to TRBJ1-1; TCRdb's D call, TRBD1, is unchecked because there is no DNA. CDR1 and CDR2 (germline): LNHNV, YYDKDF (reference sequence). The CDR3 extends over 14 amino acids.

The chain links TRBV7-9 to TRBJ2-1; the TCRdb call, TRBD1, lacks DNA for checking. This CDR3 contains 18 residues. CDR1 SEHNR and CDR2 FQNEAQ come from the germline V gene (reference sequence). CDR3 protein: CASSAWDRGQSSYNEQFF.

The chain couples TRBV3-1 to TRBJ1-1. Germline V gives CDR1 LGHDT, CDR2 YNNKEL (reference sequence). This CDR3 has 15 residues. CDR3 sequence reads: CASSQATPLNTEAFF.

The gene calls are TRBV7-2 and TRBJ1-5. The length of the CDR3 is 16 residues. Germline lookup yields CDR1 SGHTA and CDR2 FQGNSA. CDR3 sequence reads: CSLNYEGTYSNQPQHF.

The chain couples TRBV21-1 to TRBJ2-7; TCRdb's assignment of TRBD2 cannot be checked, as there is no DNA. TRBV21-1 is tagged as a pseudogene. CDR3 length equals 15 residues. The CDR3 spells CASPDRGAHSYEQYF.

The chain joins TRBV29-1 to TRBJ2-1; the D gene TCRdb calls, TRBD1, cannot be checked with no DNA. The CDR3 consists of 14 residues. Germline V gene data show CDR1 as SQVTM and CDR2 as ANQGSEA. CDR3 region: CSVGTSSSYNEQFF.

The chain employs TRBV20-1 and TRBJ2-2; TCRdb's D call of TRBD1 is untestable without DNA. Germline lookup yields CDR1 DFQATT and CDR2 SNEGSKA (reference sequence). CDR3 size: 14 residues. The CDR3 loop is CSARGQPNTGELFF.

The chain links TRBV7-8 to TRBJ1-1; the D gene TCRdb calls, TRBD1, cannot be checked with no DNA. The germline gives CDR1 SGHVS, CDR2 FQNEAQ. This CDR3 is built from 15 residues. The chain's CDR3 is CASSPERGDGTEAFF.

The chain is built from TRBV29-1 and TRBJ2-2. The germline CDR1 and CDR2 sequences are SQVTM and ANQGSEA. The CDR3 totals 11 residues. The CDR3 sequence: CSVVFRGELFF.

The V call is TRBV4-1, the J call TRBJ2-3. The CDR3 length is 14 residues. In germline, CDR1 is MGHRA, CDR2 YSYEKL. CDR3 amino acids: CASSHGGLGDTQYF.

The chain employs TRBV20-1 and TRBJ2-7; TCRdb picks TRBD1, but there is no DNA to check that call. The CDR3 is made up of 13 amino acids. Germline values: CDR1 DFQATT, CDR2 SNEGSKA (reference sequence). CDR3 sequence reads: CSARRTGNYGQYF.

The chain employs TRBV30 and TRBJ2-1; there is no DNA to check the TCRdb D call of TRBD1. CDR3 length: 17 residues. CDR1 and CDR2 from the germline V gene are GTSNPN and SVGIG (reference sequence). CDR3 amino acids: CAWRVPQNRGRYNEQFF.

The genes are TRBV28 and TRBJ1-2. The CDR3 contains 15 residues. Germline V CDR1 and CDR2: MDHEN, SYDVKM. The CDR3 is CASSLWADTNYGYTF.